These 24 T cell receptor beta chains originate from one sample sequenced in a study of a mutant IDH1 vaccine in newly diagnosed glioma. The method was immunoSEQ multiplex PCR; TCRdb's version includes in-frame clones alone and lacks a portion of them. The sample includes about 27,000 clones, under 80% of them seen just once. No cognate antigen is known for these TCRs. The time point was: week 35, safety follow-up. With topical imiquimod, each dose of the vaccine consisted of 300 ug of mutant IDH1 20-mer peptide. The material sequenced was PBMCs, taken from a glioma patient whose treatment included an IDH1 peptide vaccine. The receptors were sampled from a man aged 50 or older with glioma.

This chain uses TRBV27 with TRBJ1-2; possibly TRBD1 for D (6 bases). The CDR3 extends over 14 amino acids. Per the germline V gene, CDR1 is MNHEY and CDR2 is SMNVEV (reference sequence). Trimming left V 3 bases short and J 7 bases short, with 15 bases between. Here the CDR3 DNA reads TGTGCCAGCAGTTTCACAGGGTTGAGGGCTGGCTACACCTTC. The encoded protein is CASSFTGLRAGYTF.

The chain employs TRBV29-1 and TRBJ2-7; maybe TRBD2 (6 bases). Trimming removed 4 bases from V and 2 bases from J, with 12 bases in between. Germline V gene lookup returns CDR1 SQVTM and CDR2 ANQGSEA. The CDR3 spans 13 residues. DNA for the CDR3: TGCAGCGTTGGGGAACTAGCCCCCTACGAGCAGTACTTC. Translating it yields CSVGELAPYEQYF.

The chain combines TRBV28 with TRBJ2-5; a possible D gene is TRBD2 (6 bases). Germline CDR1 is MDHEN and CDR2 is SYDVKM. V lost 3 bases, J lost 1 base, and 6 bases lay in between. The CDR3 is made up of 13 amino acids. The CDR3 DNA reads as TGTGCCAGCAGTTTGGGACTCCAAGAGACCCAGTACTTC. Protein product: CASSLGLQETQYF.

The V gene is TRBV7-9, the J gene TRBJ2-5; no clear D gene. Deletions cut 5 bases from V and 1 base from J, with 14 bases between. CDR3 length equals 15 residues. The germline gives CDR1 SEHNR, CDR2 FQNEAQ (reference sequence). This CDR3 is CASSPPSLGQETQYF. CDR3 in DNA: TGTGCCAGCAGCCCCCCGTCTCTGGGCCAAGAGACCCAGTACTTC.

In its sample, this clone was seen a few times. The chain links TRBV2 to TRBJ1-1; D possibly corresponds to TRBD1 (5 bases). Per the germline V gene, CDR1 is SNHLY and CDR2 is FYNNEI. V dropped 5 bases and J dropped 2 bases, with 12 bases sitting between them. The CDR3 totals 14 residues. The CDR3 nucleotides are TGTGCCAGCAGTCGAGATGGGGGTAACACTGAAGCTTTCTTT. Residues: CASSRDGGNTEAFF.

This clone has only one observation. The gene calls are TRBV18 and TRBJ2-7; D is unresolved. Germline lookup yields CDR1 KGHSH and CDR2 LQKENI. There are 13 residues in the CDR3. The ends were cut back, 3 bases at V and 5 bases at J, with 11 bases in the middle. Here the CDR3 reads CASSPNRVDEQYF. CDR3 coding DNA: TGTGCCAGCTCACCTAATAGGGTCGACGAGCAGTACTTC. The full variable domain, in which reference TRBV18 and TRBJ2-7 provide the parts outside the CDR3, is NAGVMQNPRHLVRRRGQEARLRCSPMKGHSHVYWYRQLPEEGLKFMVYLQKENIIDESGMPKERFSAEFPKEGPSILRIQQVVRGDSAAYFCASSPNRVDEQYFGPGTRLTVT.

The rearrangement links TRBV19 to TRBJ1-2, with D perhaps matching TRBD1 (5 bases). The germline V and J ends were trimmed by 4 bases and 7 bases, with 7 bases remaining between them. The germline V gene has CDR1 LNHDA and CDR2 SQIVND (reference sequence). This CDR3 is built from 11 residues. CDR3 coding DNA: TGTGCCAGTAGTACAGGGACTGGCTACACCTTC. Translating gives CASSTGTGYTF.

V and J are TRBV19 and TRBJ2-1, with 8 nucleotides matching TRBD2. In germline, CDR1 is LNHDA, CDR2 SQIVND (reference sequence). There are 15 residues in the CDR3. The CDR3 loop is CPPAGAGGAYNEQFF. In DNA, the CDR3 is TGTCCCCCCGCCGGGGCCGGGGGGGCCTACAATGAGCAGTTCTTC.

This chain connects TRBV19 to TRBJ1-6, with 7 bases lining up with TRBD1. V lost 6 bases to trimming and J lost 8 bases; unmatched junction nucleotides: 7. Germline V lookup: CDR1 LNHDA, CDR2 SQIVND (reference sequence). CDR3 length: 14 residues. The CDR3 bases are TGTGCCAGTAGAAAAGACAGGGTTGATTCACCCCTCCACTTT. This translates into CASRKDRVDSPLHF.

This clone was recorded only once. This chain connects TRBV4-2 to TRBJ1-5; possible D gene TRBD1, 6 bases. The V gene's germline CDR1 is LGHNA and CDR2 YNFKEQ. Trimming left V 0 bases short and J 4 bases short, with 16 bases between. This CDR3 has 17 amino acids. In nucleotides, the CDR3 is TGTGCCAGCAGCCAAGACTTAGGGACAAGGCGGAATCAGCCCCAGCATTTT. Encoded protein: CASSQDLGTRRNQPQHF.

The chain recombines TRBV19 with TRBJ1-1, with 7 bases aligning to TRBD1. The CDR3 contains 14 residues. Germline CDR1 is LNHDA and CDR2 is SQIVND (reference sequence). The V gene end was trimmed by 7 bases and the J gene end by 7 bases; junction bases not matched to a gene: 12. CDR3 protein: CASILQTGRIEAFF. CDR3 bases: TGTGCCAGTATCCTACAGACAGGGAGAATTGAAGCTTTCTTT.

The rearrangement joins TRBV6-1 to TRBJ1-5; D may be TRBD1 (6 bases). Trimming took 1 base from V and 5 from J, leaving 12 bases between them. CDR1 MNHNS and CDR2 SASEGT come from the germline V gene. The CDR3 is made up of 15 amino acids. DNA for the CDR3: TGTGCCAGCAGTGAAGAGGACAGTCTTTATCAGCCCCAGCATTTT. Translation gives CASSEEDSLYQPQHF.

The chain is built from TRBV13 and TRBJ2-7, with D maybe TRBD1 (6 bases). Germline loops: CDR1 PRHDT, CDR2 FYEKMQ (reference sequence). The V gene lost 4 bases and the J gene lost 5 bases, with 15 bases spanning the gap. The CDR3 length is 14 residues. The CDR3 region has the DNA TGTGCCAGCAGCTGGCCCGGAACAGGGAACGAGCAGTACTTC. Translation gives CASSWPGTGNEQYF.

V gene TRBV6-5 combines with J gene TRBJ1-1, with 10 bases fitting TRBD1. This CDR3 is 14 amino acids long. CDR1 and CDR2 (germline): MNHEY, SVGAGI. With 5 bases clipped from V and 4 bases from J, the junction kept 4 bases outside the gene matches. This CDR3 is CASSPGQGVTEAFF. DNA of the CDR3: TGTGCCAGCAGTCCTGGACAGGGGGTCACTGAAGCTTTCTTT.

This clone showed up just a few times. The rearrangement links TRBV7-9 to TRBJ1-4; D might be TRBD1 (5 bases). V gave up 5 bases and J gave up 10 bases, with 17 bases separating them. The CDR3 contains 14 residues. CDR1 and CDR2 (germline): SEHNR, FQNEAQ (reference sequence). The CDR3 region has the DNA TGTGCCAGCAGCCCAGCAGGGAGGGAGGGAAAACTGTTTTTT. The encoded protein is CASSPAGREGKLFF.

V is TRBV4-3 and J is TRBJ1-1; D uncertain. Per germline, CDR1 LGHNA and CDR2 YSLEER. The CDR3 length is 15 residues. V shed 5 bases and J shed 1 base, with 14 bases lying between them. The CDR3 region is CASSEYHQQNTEAFF. CDR3 DNA: TGCGCCAGCAGCGAATACCACCAGCAGAACACTGAAGCTTTCTTT.

The rearrangement uses TRBV18 and TRBJ1-5; 7 nucleotides agree with TRBD1. CDR3 length: 15 residues. Germline loops: CDR1 KGHSH, CDR2 LQKENI. V gave up 3 bases and J gave up 2 bases; unmatched junction bases: 4. The CDR3 DNA reads as TGTGCCAGCTCACCGAAGACAGGGCGCAATCAGCCCCAGCATTTT. As protein: CASSPKTGRNQPQHF.

CDR3 sequence reads: CASTQAGQETQYF. CDR3 in DNA: TGTGCCAGCACCCAAGCGGGCCAAGAGACCCAGTACTTC. V usage is TRBV13 and J usage is TRBJ2-5, with TRBD2 as a possible D gene (6 bases). The CDR3 is 13 residues long. Deletions cut 7 bases from V and 1 base from J, with 10 bases between. Per the germline V gene, CDR1 is PRHDT and CDR2 is FYEKMQ (reference sequence).

This clone has a handful of counts. The rearrangement joins TRBV2 to TRBJ1-5; D not resolved. Germline CDR1 SNHLY, CDR2 FYNNEI. The CDR3 runs to 13 residues. Trimming removed 1 base from V and 7 bases from J, with 8 bases in between. CDR3 amino acids: CASSEDNPQPQHF. The CDR3 DNA follows: TGTGCCAGCAGTGAAGACAATCCGCAGCCCCAGCATTTT.

This chain joins TRBV5-6 and TRBJ2-5; TRBD1 agrees at 7 bases. The CDR3 runs 15 residues. From germline, CDR1 is SGHDT and CDR2 YYEEEE. CDR3 DNA: TGTGCGACAGGGCGGAGGACAGGACGCCAAGAGACCCAGTACTTC. Translating gives CATGRRTGRQETQYF.

The V call is TRBV5-6, the J call TRBJ1-5; D is uncertain. The V gene lost 2 bases and the J gene lost 4 bases, with 4 bases spanning the gap. The CDR3 has 12 amino acids. Germline CDR1 SGHDT, CDR2 YYEEEE. The CDR3 region has the DNA TGTGCCAGCAGCTTTCTGAATCAGCCCCAGCATTTT. The encoded protein is CASSFLNQPQHF. The full variable domain, its missing parts supplied by reference TRBV5-6 and TRBJ1-5, is DAGVTQSPTHLIKTRGQQVTLRCSPKSGHDTVSWYQQALGQGPQFIFQYYEEEERQRGNFPDRFSGHQFPNYSSELNVNALLLGDSALYLCASSFLNQPQHFGDGTRLSIL.

V and J are TRBV5-1 and TRBJ1-5; D is unclear. The V end lost 0 bases, the J end lost 6 bases, and 13 bases lay between the germline ends. The CDR3 consists of 15 residues. Germline V gene sequence: CDR1 SGHRS, CDR2 YFSETQ. Written as DNA, the CDR3 is TGCGCCAGCAGCTTGGCGCCGGGAGAGGGTCAGCCCCAGCATTTT. It specifies CASSLAPGEGQPQHF.

This sequence joins TRBV6-5 and TRBJ2-7; no clear D gene. The CDR3 totals 14 residues. Germline values: CDR1 MNHEY, CDR2 SVGAGI. Between the trimmed V and J ends, which lost 5 bases and 1 base, there was a span of 12 bases. In nucleotides, the CDR3 is TGTGCCAGCAGTCCACGGCGGTTGTCCTACGAGCAGTACTTC. Protein sequence: CASSPRRLSYEQYF.

In the case of this clone: The identical CDR3 is also encoded by other nucleotide sequences in the sample. This chain joins TRBV2 and TRBJ1-5, with D perhaps TRBD1 (6 bases). The CDR3 extends over 14 amino acids. CDR1 and CDR2 (germline): SNHLY, FYNNEI. The ends were cut back, 2 bases at V and 4 bases at J, with 9 bases in the middle. In DNA, the CDR3 is TGTGCCAGCAGTGAAACAGGGTTTAATCAGCCCCAGCATTTT. This gives the protein CASSETGFNQPQHF.